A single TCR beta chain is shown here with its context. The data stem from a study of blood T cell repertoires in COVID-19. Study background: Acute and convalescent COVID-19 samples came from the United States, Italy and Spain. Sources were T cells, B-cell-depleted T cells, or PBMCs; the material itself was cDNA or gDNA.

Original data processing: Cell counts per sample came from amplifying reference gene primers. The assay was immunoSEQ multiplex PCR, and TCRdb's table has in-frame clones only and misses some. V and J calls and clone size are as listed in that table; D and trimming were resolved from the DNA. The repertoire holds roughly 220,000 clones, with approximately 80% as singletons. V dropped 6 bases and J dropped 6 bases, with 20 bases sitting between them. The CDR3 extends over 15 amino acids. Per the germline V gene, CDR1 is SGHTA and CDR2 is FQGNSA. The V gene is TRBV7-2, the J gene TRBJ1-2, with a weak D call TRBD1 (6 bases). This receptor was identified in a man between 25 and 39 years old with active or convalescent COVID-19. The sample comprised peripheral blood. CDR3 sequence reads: CASSSFRLGADGYTF. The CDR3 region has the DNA TGTGCCAGCAGTTCGTTCAGGTTGGGGGCGGATGGCTACACCTTC. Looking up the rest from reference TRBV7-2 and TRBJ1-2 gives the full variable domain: GAGVSQSPSNKVTEKGKDVELRCDPISGHTALYWYRQSLGQGLEFLIYFQGNSAPDKSGLPSDRFSAERTGGSVSTLTIQRTQQEDSAVYLCASSSFRLGADGYTFGSGTRLTVV.